This TCR beta chain came from a study of blood T cell repertoires in COVID-19. Original processing notes: Reference gene primer amplification gave nucleated cell count estimates. Libraries were prepared by immunoSEQ multiplex PCR; TCRdb keeps only in-frame clonotypes and omits some of them. V, J and clone size were drawn from that table, and D and trimming were deduced from the DNA. This sample yields 250,000 or so clones, of which over 80% are seen a single time; more than 6% belongs to the top ten. The germline CDR1 and CDR2 sequences are SEHNR and FQNEAQ (reference sequence). This CDR3 contains 12 residues. The V end lost 8 bases, the J end lost 2 bases, and 9 bases lay between the germline ends.

Sequencing was performed on peripheral blood. This rearrangement joins TRBV7-9 to TRBJ1-1; D perhaps matches TRBD1 (6 bases). This clonotype originated in a woman aged 60-75 years with active or convalescent COVID-19. The CDR3 sequence: CASGDTNTEAFF. The CDR3 DNA reads TGTGCCAGCGGGGACACCAACACTGAAGCTTTCTTT.